Presented here are 20 T cell receptor beta chains from one specimen sequenced in a study of shared clonotypes between healthy human individuals. Sequencing used immunoSEQ multiplex PCR; TCRdb keeps in-frame clones, though not all of them. The profile shows over a million clones, 75% to 85% of them singletons. Source material: memory CD4+ T cells from PBMCs. Described subset: CD45RA-negative fraction. The receptor set was obtained from a man aged 18 to 30 in good health. Some clones in this sample may be carry-over from other donors' samples.

This clone has a handful of counts. The CDR3 loop is CAISASRESDTQYF. The CDR3 nucleotides read TGTGCCATCAGTGCTTCTCGGGAGTCCGATACGCAGTATTTT. The J gene is TRBJ2-3, the V gene TRBV10-3, with TRBD2 as a possible D gene (6 bases). Trimming pared 4 bases from V and 6 bases from J, leaving 14 bases between. In germline, CDR1 is ENHRY, CDR2 SYGVKD. This CDR3 is 14 amino acids long.

This clone has at least ten counts. The rearrangement links TRBV30 to TRBJ1-1, with 7 bases fitting TRBD1. The ends lost 5 bases at V and 4 bases at J; junction bases unmatched: 4. This CDR3 is 12 amino acids long. Germline loops: CDR1 GTSNPN, CDR2 SVGIG (reference sequence). This CDR3 is CAWDSGGTEAFF. Here the CDR3 DNA reads TGTGCCTGGGATTCAGGGGGCACTGAAGCTTTCTTT.

This chain joins TRBV29-1 and TRBJ1-1; unclear D gene. The CDR3 sequence is 14 residues long. The germline V and J ends were trimmed by 1 base and 4 bases, with 13 bases remaining between them. The germline CDR1 and CDR2 sequences are SQVTM and ANQGSEA. The CDR3 DNA is TGCAGCGTTGAAGTAGGTTTTGTCGGCACTGAAGCTTTCTTT. This encodes CSVEVGFVGTEAFF.

The V gene is TRBV7-9, the J gene TRBJ2-5; tentative D call: TRBD1 (6 bases). Germline V gene data show CDR1 as SEHNR and CDR2 as FQNEAQ (reference sequence). The CDR3 loop spans 16 amino acids. Trimming took 5 bases from V and 2 from J, leaving 18 bases between them. The DNA for the CDR3 is TGTGCCAGCAGCACTTGGACAGTGGCCCTTCAAGAGACCCAGTACTTC. Its protein product is CASSTWTVALQETQYF.

This chain uses TRBV10-3 with TRBJ1-1; tentatively, D is TRBD1 (5 bases). Germline V CDR1 and CDR2: ENHRY, SYGVKD. The CDR3 sequence is 16 residues long. V was cut by 2 bases and J by 3 bases, with 16 bases left in between. As DNA, the CDR3 is TGTGCCATCAGTGAGGGGTCATGGGCGGGGGACACTGAAGCTTTCTTT. Translated: CAISEGSWAGDTEAFF.

This rearrangement joins TRBV5-4 to TRBJ2-7; 9 bases are shared with TRBD1. Germline-derived CDR1 and CDR2 are SGHNT and YYREEE (reference sequence). There are 15 residues in the CDR3. Germline trimming cut 4 bases from V and 2 bases from J; bases unmatched to any gene: 7. CDR3: CASSPTGGQTYEQYF. The DNA of the CDR3 is TGTGCCAGCAGCCCAACAGGGGGCCAGACCTACGAGCAGTACTTC.

The chain recombines TRBV25-1 with TRBJ2-6; D gene uncertain. The V gene lost 2 bases and the J gene lost 3 bases, with 8 bases spanning the gap. The CDR3 length is 15 residues. CDR1 and CDR2 (germline): MGHDK, SYGVNS. The DNA of the CDR3 is TGTGCCAGCAGTGAAACGGGTAATGGGGCCAACGTCCTGACTTTC. It encodes CASSETGNGANVLTF.

At least ten counts were recorded for this clone. This chain uses TRBV6-5 with TRBJ1-3, with 7 bases aligning to TRBD1. J was trimmed by 0 bases and V by 5 bases; bases with no gene match: 4. CDR1 is MNHEY and CDR2 is SVGAGI in the germline V gene. This CDR3 comprises 15 residues. Here the CDR3 reads CASSPQGHSGNTIYF. As DNA, the CDR3 is TGTGCCAGCAGTCCACAGGGGCACTCTGGAAACACCATATATTTT.

The rearrangement joins TRBV6-5 to TRBJ2-7; D uncertain. CDR1 is MNHEY and CDR2 is SVGAGI in the germline V gene. CDR3 length equals 15 residues. The ends were cut back, 0 bases at V and 2 bases at J, with 11 bases in the middle. The CDR3 spells CASSYSGEGPYEQYF. In nucleotides, the CDR3 is TGTGCCAGCAGTTACTCTGGGGAAGGCCCCTACGAGCAGTACTTC.

The genes are TRBV11-3 and TRBJ2-3; 7 bases map to TRBD2. The CDR3 runs to 16 residues. V shed 1 base and J 4 bases; nucleotides not matched to a gene: 8. Per the germline V gene, CDR1 is SGHNT and CDR2 is YENEEA. In DNA form, the CDR3 reads TGTGCCAGCAGCTTAGGGAGACGGGAGGAGTCAGATACGCAGTATTTT. Translation gives CASSLGRREESDTQYF.

The chain uses TRBV5-1 and TRBJ2-7, with D perhaps given as TRBD1 or TRBD2 (5 bases each). The CDR3 contains 14 residues. Trimming took off 2 bases at V and 5 bases at J, with 14 bases between the two ends. From germline, CDR1 is SGHRS and CDR2 YFSETQ. The CDR3 region is CASSFRDVGDEQYF. The DNA of the CDR3 is TGCGCCAGCAGCTTCCGGGACGTGGGGGACGAGCAGTACTTC.

Concerning this clone: Other nucleotide sequences in the sample specify the same CDR3. The chain links TRBV7-3 to TRBJ1-2; tentatively, D is TRBD1 (5 bases). The CDR3 has 13 amino acids. The ends were cut back, 4 bases at V and 4 bases at J, with 10 bases in the middle. Germline lookup yields CDR1 SGHTA and CDR2 FQGTGA. The CDR3 bases are TGTGCCAGCAGCTCAGACAGAGGCTATGGCTACACCTTC. It yields the protein CASSSDRGYGYTF.

This clone appeared once. V is TRBV10-3 and J is TRBJ2-1; 10 nucleotides line up with TRBD2. Losses at the gene ends were 5 bases for V and 0 bases for J; bases not matched to a gene: 16. Germline CDR1 ENHRY, CDR2 SYGVKD. There are 20 residues in the CDR3. DNA of the CDR3: TGTGCCATCAGTTCCCCGGTCGGGCTAGCGGGAGCCATCTCCTACAATGAGCAGTTCTTC. This gives the protein CAISSPVGLAGAISYNEQFF.

V usage is TRBV20-1 and J usage is TRBJ1-1; D gene unclear. Between the trimmed V and J ends, which lost 6 bases and 8 bases, there was a span of 10 bases. CDR3 size: 10 residues. Germline CDR1 DFQATT, CDR2 SNEGSKA (reference sequence). CDR3 region: CSARREEAFF. Here the CDR3 DNA reads TGCAGTGCGCGAAGAGAAGAAGCTTTCTTT.

This clone came up a few times. V and J are TRBV2 and TRBJ2-5; 8 nucleotides agree with TRBD2. Germline V lookup: CDR1 SNHLY, CDR2 FYNNEI. CDR3 length: 15 amino acids. V lost 6 bases, J lost 2 bases, and 8 bases stayed unmatched. In nucleotides, the CDR3 is TGTGCCAGCAGCCGTAGCGGGATAGGGCAAGAGACCCAGTACTTC. It codes for CASSRSGIGQETQYF. Full variable domain (rest looked up from reference TRBV2 and TRBJ2-5): EPEVTQTPSHQVTQMGQEVILRCVPISNHLYFYWYRQILGQKVEFLVSFYNNEISEKSEIFDDQFSVERPDGSNFTLKIRSTKLEDSAMYFCASSRSGIGQETQYFGPGTRLLVL.

This chain links TRBV9 with TRBJ2-1; D is uncertain. Looked up from germline, CDR1 is SGDLS and CDR2 is YYNGEE. V was clipped by 0 bases and J by 8 bases, with 9 bases between them. The length of the CDR3 is 13 residues. CDR3 bases: TGTGCCAGCAGCGTAGGTCCCGTCGATGAGCAGTTCTTC. This translates into CASSVGPVDEQFF.

This sequence joins TRBV28 and TRBJ1-2, with D perhaps TRBD1 (5 bases). CDR1 MDHEN and CDR2 SYDVKM come from the germline V gene. The CDR3 covers 14 residues. Trimming removed 7 bases from V and 8 bases from J, with 20 bases in between. The CDR3 protein is CASTLSGQGRGYTF. The CDR3 region has the DNA TGTGCCAGCACCTTAAGCGGGCAGGGCCGGGGCTACACCTTC.

This chain joins TRBV18 and TRBJ2-7; maybe TRBD2 (6 bases). V lost 0 bases and J 5 bases, leaving 11 bases between the germline ends. CDR1 is KGHSH, CDR2 LQKENI, per germline. CDR3 length: 14 amino acids. The CDR3 nucleotides are TGTGCCAGCTCACCACCTGGGGGGTTGAACGAGCAGTACTTC. It specifies CASSPPGGLNEQYF. Full variable domain (remainder filled in from reference TRBV18 and TRBJ2-7): NAGVMQNPRHLVRRRGQEARLRCSPMKGHSHVYWYRQLPEEGLKFMVYLQKENIIDESGMPKERFSAEFPKEGPSILRIQQVVRGDSAAYFCASSPPGGLNEQYFGPGTRLTVT.

This chain connects TRBV15 to TRBJ2-7; D might be TRBD2 (6 bases). This CDR3 is 15 amino acids long. Trimming left V 0 bases short and J 5 bases short, with 14 bases between. CDR1 is LNHNV and CDR2 is YYDKDF in the germline V gene (reference sequence). CDR3: CATSRDPRGSNEQYF. CDR3 DNA sequence: TGTGCCACCAGCAGAGATCCGCGGGGCTCGAACGAGCAGTACTTC.

A single count supports this clone. The chain combines TRBV6-1 with TRBJ1-5, with D possibly matching TRBD1 (5 bases). The CDR3 length is 11 residues. The germline gives CDR1 MNHNS, CDR2 SASEGT. The V gene lost 11 bases and the J gene lost 8 bases, with 13 bases spanning the gap. The CDR3 coding sequence is TGTGCCCGGCAGGGCGAAGAGCCCCAGCATTTT. Translation: CARQGEEPQHF.